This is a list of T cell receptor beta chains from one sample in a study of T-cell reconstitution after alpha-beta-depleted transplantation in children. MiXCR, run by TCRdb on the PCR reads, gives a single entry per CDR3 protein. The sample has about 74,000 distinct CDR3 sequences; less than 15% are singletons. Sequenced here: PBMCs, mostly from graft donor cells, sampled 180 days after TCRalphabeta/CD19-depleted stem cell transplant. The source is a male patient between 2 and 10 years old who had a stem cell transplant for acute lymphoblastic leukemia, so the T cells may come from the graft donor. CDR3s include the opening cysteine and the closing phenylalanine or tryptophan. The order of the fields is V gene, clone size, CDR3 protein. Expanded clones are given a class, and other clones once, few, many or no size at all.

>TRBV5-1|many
CASSFRRGRETQYF
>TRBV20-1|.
CSAGRVLAGFSSYNEQFF
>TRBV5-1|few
CASSLLGGGYYEQYF
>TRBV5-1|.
CASSLALADTYEQYF
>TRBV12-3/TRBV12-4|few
CASSLGTGGRDTQYF
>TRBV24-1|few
CATSSGGRGQETQYF
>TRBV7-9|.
CASSTQTVLLF
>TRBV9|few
CASSVVGGATEAFF
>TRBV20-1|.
CSARPRTSGTIYEQYF
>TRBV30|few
CARTGTVIGEDF
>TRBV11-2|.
CASSPGLTGYTIQYF
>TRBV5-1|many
CASSFGGGAEETQYF
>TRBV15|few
CATSNDRVSERVEKLFF
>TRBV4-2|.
CASSRRWVLNTEAFF
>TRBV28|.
CASSLRRKTSGGLNTGELFF
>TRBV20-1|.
CSARDHRTGLKTQYF
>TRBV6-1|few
CASVYPGTGANVLTF
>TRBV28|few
CASSLGLPFSYEQYF
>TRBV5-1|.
CASSYHYNEQFF
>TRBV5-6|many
CASSLGTGGYGYTF
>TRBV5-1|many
CASSLDREGEQYF
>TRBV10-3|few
CAISDRQVGPMNTEAFF
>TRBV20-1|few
CSARQGGNYEQYF
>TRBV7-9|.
CASSSKGGDEQYF
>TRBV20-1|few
CSAREGPLVEAFF
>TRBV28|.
CASSVPGQGYEQFF
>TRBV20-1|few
CSAPAGVTYEQYF
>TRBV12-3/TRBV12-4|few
CASSLWEDTEAFF
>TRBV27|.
CASSLSYRAYEQYF
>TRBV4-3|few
CASSQETAVIFGNTIYF
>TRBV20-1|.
CSAARLWGGKGTRNEQFF
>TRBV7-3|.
CASSSRRTDTQYF
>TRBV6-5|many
CASSYSVREFYSNQPQHF
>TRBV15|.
CATSRGPGAANTEAFF
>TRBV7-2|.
CASSFATGGYNEQFF
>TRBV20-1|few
CSAGPGHNQPQHF
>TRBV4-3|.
CASSPSWTGSTDTQYF
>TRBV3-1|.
CASSQENVKRAGGDEQFF
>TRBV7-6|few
CASSLAQGSTYEQYF
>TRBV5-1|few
CASSGTSGRQETQYF
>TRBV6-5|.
CASSYKGVAGNTIYF
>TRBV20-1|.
CSARDGTGHPTEAFF
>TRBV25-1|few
CASSESGRSTNEKLFF
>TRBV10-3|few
CAISGTSGFSYEQYF
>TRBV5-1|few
CASSLVGTGRETQYF
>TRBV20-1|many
CSAREPLWTEPYEQYF
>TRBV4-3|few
CASSQGAANTGELFF
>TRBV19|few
CASSLLAGGYEQYF
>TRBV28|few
CASSLLGGTGNQPQHF